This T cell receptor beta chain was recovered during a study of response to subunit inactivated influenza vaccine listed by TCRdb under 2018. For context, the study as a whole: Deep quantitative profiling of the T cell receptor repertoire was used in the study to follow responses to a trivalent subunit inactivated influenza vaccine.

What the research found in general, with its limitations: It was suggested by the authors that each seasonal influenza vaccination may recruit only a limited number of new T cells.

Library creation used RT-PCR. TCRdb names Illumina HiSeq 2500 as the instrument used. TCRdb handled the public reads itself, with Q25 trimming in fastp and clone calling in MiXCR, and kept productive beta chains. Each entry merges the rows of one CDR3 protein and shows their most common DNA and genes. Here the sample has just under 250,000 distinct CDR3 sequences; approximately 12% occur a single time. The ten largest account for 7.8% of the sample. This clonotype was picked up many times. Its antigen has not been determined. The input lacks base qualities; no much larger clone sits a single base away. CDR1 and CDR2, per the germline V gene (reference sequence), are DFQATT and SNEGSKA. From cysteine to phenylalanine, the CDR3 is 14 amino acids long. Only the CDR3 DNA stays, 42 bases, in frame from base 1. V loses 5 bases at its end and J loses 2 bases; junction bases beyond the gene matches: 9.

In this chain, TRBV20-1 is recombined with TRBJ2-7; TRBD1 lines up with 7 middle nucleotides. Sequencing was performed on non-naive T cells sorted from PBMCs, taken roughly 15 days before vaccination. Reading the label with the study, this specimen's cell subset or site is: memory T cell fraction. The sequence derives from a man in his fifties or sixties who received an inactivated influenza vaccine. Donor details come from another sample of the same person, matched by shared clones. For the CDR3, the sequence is CSAAIDRAPYEQYF. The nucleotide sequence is TGCAGTGCTGCCATTGACAGGGCCCCCTACGAGCAGTACTTC.